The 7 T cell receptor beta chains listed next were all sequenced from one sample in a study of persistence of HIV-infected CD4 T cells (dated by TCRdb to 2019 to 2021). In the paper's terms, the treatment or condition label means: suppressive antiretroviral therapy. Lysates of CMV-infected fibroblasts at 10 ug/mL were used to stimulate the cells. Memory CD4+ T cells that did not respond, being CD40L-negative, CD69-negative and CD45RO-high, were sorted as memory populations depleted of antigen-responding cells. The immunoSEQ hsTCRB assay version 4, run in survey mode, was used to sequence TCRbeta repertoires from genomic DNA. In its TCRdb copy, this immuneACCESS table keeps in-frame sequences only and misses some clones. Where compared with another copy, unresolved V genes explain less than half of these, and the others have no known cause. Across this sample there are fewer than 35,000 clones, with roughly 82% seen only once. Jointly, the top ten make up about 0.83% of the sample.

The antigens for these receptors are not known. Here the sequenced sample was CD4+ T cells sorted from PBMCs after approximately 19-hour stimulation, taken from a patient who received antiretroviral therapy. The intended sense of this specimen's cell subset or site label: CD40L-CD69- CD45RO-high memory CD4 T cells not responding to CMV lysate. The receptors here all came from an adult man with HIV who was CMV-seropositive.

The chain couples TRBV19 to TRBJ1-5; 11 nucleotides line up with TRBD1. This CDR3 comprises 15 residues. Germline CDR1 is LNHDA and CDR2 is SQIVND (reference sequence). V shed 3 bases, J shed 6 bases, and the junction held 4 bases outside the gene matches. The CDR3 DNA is TGTGCCAGTAGTATCAGGACAGGGGGCGGTCAGCCCCAGCATTTT. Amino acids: CASSIRTGGGQPQHF.

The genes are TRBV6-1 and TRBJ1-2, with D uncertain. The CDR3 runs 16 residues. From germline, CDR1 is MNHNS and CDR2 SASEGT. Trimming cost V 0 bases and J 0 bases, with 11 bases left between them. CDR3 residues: CASSEAYGYPNYGYTF. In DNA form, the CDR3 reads TGTGCCAGCAGTGAAGCGTACGGCTACCCTAACTATGGCTACACCTTC.

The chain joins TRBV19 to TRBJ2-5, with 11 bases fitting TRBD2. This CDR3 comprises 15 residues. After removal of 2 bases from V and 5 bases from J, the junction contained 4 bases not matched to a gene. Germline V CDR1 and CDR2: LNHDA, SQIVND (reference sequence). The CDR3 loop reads CASSILLAGAETQYF. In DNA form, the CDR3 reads TGTGCCAGTAGTATATTACTAGCGGGGGCCGAGACCCAGTACTTC. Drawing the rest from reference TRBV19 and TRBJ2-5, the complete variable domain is DGGITQSPKYLFRKEGQNVTLSCEQNLNHDAMYWYRQDPGQGLRLIYYSQIVNDFQKGDIAEGYSVSREKKESFPLTVTSAQKNPTAFYLCASSILLAGAETQYFGPGTRLLVL.

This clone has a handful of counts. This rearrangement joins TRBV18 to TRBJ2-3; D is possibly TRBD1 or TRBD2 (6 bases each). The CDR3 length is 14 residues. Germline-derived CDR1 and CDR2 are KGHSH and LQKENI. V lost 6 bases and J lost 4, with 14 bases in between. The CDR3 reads CASSMTGGPDTQYF. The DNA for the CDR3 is TGTGCCAGCTCGATGACCGGGGGCCCAGATACGCAGTATTTT.

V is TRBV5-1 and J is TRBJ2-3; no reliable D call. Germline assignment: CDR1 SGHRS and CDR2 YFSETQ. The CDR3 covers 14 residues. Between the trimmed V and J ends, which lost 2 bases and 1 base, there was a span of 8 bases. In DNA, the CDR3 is TGCGCCAGCAGCTTTACACTCCGCACAGATACGCAGTATTTT. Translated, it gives CASSFTLRTDTQYF.

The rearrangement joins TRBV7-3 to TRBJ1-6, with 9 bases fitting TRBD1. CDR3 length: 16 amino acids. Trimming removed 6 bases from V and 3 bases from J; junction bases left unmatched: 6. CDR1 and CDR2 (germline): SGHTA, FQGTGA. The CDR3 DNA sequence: TGTGCCAGCAGTCTACAGGGGGCCGGCTATAATTCACCCCTCCACTTT. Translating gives CASSLQGAGYNSPLHF.

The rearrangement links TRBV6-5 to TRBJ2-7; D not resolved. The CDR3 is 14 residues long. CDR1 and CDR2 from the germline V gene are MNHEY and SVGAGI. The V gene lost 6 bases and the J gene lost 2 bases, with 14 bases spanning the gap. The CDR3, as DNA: TGTGCCAGCAGGCCCACAGCCGCTCCCTACGAGCAGTACTTC. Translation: CASRPTAAPYEQYF.